This T cell receptor (beta chain) was captured by sequencing in a study of blood T cells in healthy people across ages. Study outcomes and limitations: It was not known whether donors were CMV positive (a possible confounder of expanded clonotype changes).

As to this clonotype: No antigen is known for it.

Alongside a J-beta primer mix, a sample-barcoded 5' primer served in a second PCR lasting about 7 to 11 cycles. MiXCR, run by TCRdb on the 5' RACE reads, gives a single entry per CDR3 protein. Of roughly 1.5 million distinct CDR3 sequences detected, about 42% appear once; the ten largest clones hold 4%. Germline assignment: CDR1 KGHSH and CDR2 LQKENI. The CDR3 has 13 residues. The V end lost 2 bases, the J end lost 8 bases, and 12 bases lay between the germline ends. The sequence was collected from a young woman in good health. Sequencing was done on a sample of blood. This chain links TRBV18 with TRBJ1-2; no reliable D call. The CDR3 loop is CASSPGRKEGYTF. In DNA, the CDR3 is TGTGCCAGCTCACCAGGACGCAAGGAGGGCTACACCTTC. The full variable domain, completed using reference TRBV18 and TRBJ1-2, is NAGVMQNPRHLVRRRGQEARLRCSPMKGHSHVYWYRQLPEEGLKFMVYLQKENIIDESGMPKERFSAEFPKEGPSILRIQQVVRGDSAAYFCASSPGRKEGYTFGSGTRLTVV.